This T cell receptor beta chain appears in the sequencing data of a study of tumor-infiltrating lymphocytes in localized non-small cell lung cancer. V was shortened by 2 bases and J by 7 bases, with 12 bases between the two germline ends. Germline V gives CDR1 KGHSH, CDR2 LQKENI. CDR3 length: 13 residues. Regarding this clone: Its antigen is unknown.

Produced via immunoSEQ multiplex PCR; TCRdb's table is partial and in-frame only. The sample has some 16,000 clones; less than 50% are singletons. Study-wide results and limits: Tumor T-cell fraction was not associated with recurrence-free survival. T-cell fraction did not differ between immunotypes IM1 and IM2. Different pieces of the same tissue were used for each assay.

The specimen was lung tumor tissue. The clonotype originates from a human donor with non-small cell lung cancer. This chain uses TRBV18 with TRBJ2-7, with D uncertain. In DNA form, the CDR3 reads TGTGCCAGCTCACCAGGGGTGTCGGAGGAGCAGTACTTC. As protein: CASSPGVSEEQYF. The complete variable domain, with remaining parts taken from reference TRBV18 and TRBJ2-7, reads NAGVMQNPRHLVRRRGQEARLRCSPMKGHSHVYWYRQLPEEGLKFMVYLQKENIIDESGMPKERFSAEFPKEGPSILRIQQVVRGDSAAYFCASSPGVSEEQYFGPGTRLTVT.